The clone carrying this T cell receptor beta chain was seen once. The antigen is unknown. Nonspecific anti-CD3/anti-CD28 bead stimulation represents the broad CD4+ T cell repertoire. Sorting selected CD4+ T cells upregulating both CD40 ligand and CD69. Undetectable plasma HIV-1 RNA below 50 copies/mL lasted at least 4 years. The immunoSEQ assay was version 4, run in survey mode. Profiled with immunoSEQ multiplex PCR; TCRdb holds only in-frame clones, not every one. The repertoire holds roughly 41,000 clones, approximately 86% seen once, with about 1.3% in the top ten. This sample was included in a study of persistence of HIV-infected CD4 T cells. As for the study in general: A larger, less memory-rich fraction responded to anti-CD3/anti-CD28 beads than to antigen. Regarding the study as a whole: Compared with CD3/CD28-stimulated cells, CMV- and Gag-responding cells showed lower TCRbeta richness. Degenerate expanded CDR3beta sequences were enriched among CMV- and Gag-responding cells.

V was clipped by 1 base and J by 3 bases, with 6 bases between them. Germline CDR1 MNHEY, CDR2 SVGAGI. The CDR3 sequence is 13 residues long. This clonotype was obtained from an adult man with HIV who was CMV-seropositive. The V call is TRBV6-5, the J call TRBJ1-1; no firm D call. The specimen was CD4+ T cells sorted from PBMCs after approximately 19-hour stimulation, collected from a patient who received antiretroviral therapy. The CDR3: CASSYFRDTEAFF. The CDR3 DNA reads TGTGCCAGCAGTTACTTCAGAGACACTGAAGCTTTCTTT.